The 2 T cell receptor beta chains reported below all come from one sample, sequenced in a study of T-cell reconstitution after alpha-beta-depleted transplantation in children. The TCRbeta library was prepared with unique molecular identifiers. TCRdb processed the PCR reads anew with MiXCR; each CDR3 protein has one entry. This repertoire shows around 600,000 distinct CDR3 sequences, under 25% found once; its top ten account for less than 15%. This sample comprised PBMCs, mostly from graft donor cells, obtained 360 days after TCRalphabeta/CD19-depleted stem cell transplant. Receptors originate from a boy under three years old who had a stem cell transplant for acute myeloid leukemia, so the T cells may come from the graft donor.

This clonotype was recorded at least ten times. CDR3 in amino acids: CAISEGPMNTEAFF. The CDR3 nucleotides are TGTGCCATCAGTGAAGGCCCAATGAACACTGAAGCTTTCTTT. This rearrangement joins TRBV10-3 to TRBJ1-1; D gene ambiguous. The V gene's germline CDR1 is ENHRY and CDR2 SYGVKD. CDR3 size: 14 residues. Deletions cut 3 bases from V and 0 bases from J, with 8 bases between.

This clonotype was counted a few times. J is TRBJ1-1 and V is TRBV7-2; D possibly corresponds to TRBD1 (6 bases). The germline V gene has CDR1 SGHTA and CDR2 FQGNSA. The V and J ends lost 7 bases and 4 bases respectively, with 19 bases between them. This CDR3 comprises 15 residues. CDR3: CASIVEGGFGTEAFF. The CDR3, as DNA: TGTGCCAGCATCGTCGAGGGGGGGTTTGGCACTGAAGCTTTCTTT.